These T cell receptor beta chains were read from a single sample in a study of identical twins. TCRdb ran MiXCR on the 5' RACE reads and lists one entry per CDR3 protein. Altogether 400,000 to 600,000 distinct CDR3 sequences are present, around 24% being singletons, with the ten largest covering approximately 0.49%. These data also featured in a second study, about yellow fever vaccine responses in identical twins.

Sample: CD4+ T cells sorted from blood. The origin of the receptors is a woman between 18 and 30 years old in good health. The CDR3 runs from the conserved cysteine through the conserved F or W. The order of the fields is V gene, D gene, J gene, clone size, CDR3 protein, CDR3 DNA. A D gene is named only where the DNA matches it firmly. A clone size is listed for some rows: how often the clone was seen (once, few, many), or a class if it is expanded.

TRBV5-1,TRBD2,TRBJ2-3,NA,CASSTSGNTDTQYF,TGCGCCAGCAGCACTAGCGGGAACACAGATACGCAGTATTTT
TRBV20-1,TRBD2,TRBJ2-1,NA,CSATGLAPYNEQFF,TGCAGTGCTACGGGACTAGCGCCCTACAATGAGCAGTTCTTC
TRBV12-3/TRBV12-4,TRBD1,TRBJ2-1,few,CASGGQGRSSYNEQFF,TGTGCCTCCGGTGGACAGGGGCGAAGCTCCTACAATGAGCAGTTCTTC
TRBV10-3,TRBD1,TRBJ1-1,few,CAISEPKTGGTEAFF,TGTGCCATCAGTGAACCAAAGACAGGGGGCACTGAAGCTTTCTTT
TRBV29-1,NA,TRBJ2-3,NA,CSVVPRLADTQYF,TGCAGCGTTGTCCCCCGACTAGCAGATACGCAGTATTTT
TRBV5-1,NA,TRBJ2-1,NA,CASRREYNEQFF,TGCGCCAGCCGACGGGAGTACAATGAGCAGTTCTTC
TRBV5-1,TRBD1,TRBJ1-6,NA,CASSLPGQGENSPLHF,TGCGCCAGCAGCTTACCGGGACAGGGTGAGAATTCACCCCTCCACTTT
TRBV5-1,NA,TRBJ2-3,few,CASSPTGSGSTDTQYF,TGCGCCAGCAGCCCGACCGGTAGCGGAAGCACAGATACGCAGTATTTT
TRBV11-2,NA,TRBJ1-1,NA,CASRYGPNTEAFF,TGTGCCAGCAGATACGGGCCAAACACTGAAGCTTTCTTT
TRBV7-8,NA,TRBJ1-5,NA,CASSQRGAELWQPQHF,TGTGCCAGCAGCCAACGGGGGGCGGAATTATGGCAGCCCCAGCATTTT
TRBV2,NA,TRBJ2-1,few,CASSEGRLYNEQFF,TGTGCCAGCAGTGAAGGTCGACTTTACAATGAGCAGTTCTTC
TRBV7-3,TRBD2,TRBJ2-2,NA,CASSLVVGLAGAGGELFF,TGTGCCAGCAGCTTAGTCGTGGGACTAGCGGGAGCGGGCGGGGAGCTGTTTTTT
TRBV7-9,NA,TRBJ2-2,few,CASSLASAGELFF,TGTGCCAGCAGCTTAGCGTCGGCCGGGGAGCTGTTTTTT
TRBV3-1,TRBD2,TRBJ2-1,NA,CASSYLSSGFSSSYNEQFF,TGTGCCAGCAGCTACCTGTCTAGCGGGTTTAGCAGCTCCTACAATGAGCAGTTCTTC
TRBV28,NA,TRBJ2-1,few,CASSLFAPNEQFF,TGTGCCAGCAGTTTATTCGCCCCCAATGAGCAGTTCTTC
TRBV11-2,NA,TRBJ1-2,NA,CASSSTVVGGANYGYTF,TGTGCCAGCAGCTCCACCGTTGTCGGGGGAGCTAACTATGGCTACACCTTC
TRBV28,TRBD1,TRBJ2-5,few,CASSGQGASQETQYF,TGTGCCAGCTCTGGACAGGGGGCTTCACAAGAGACCCAGTACTTC
TRBV27,NA,TRBJ2-3,NA,CASRLRGYTDTQYF,TGTGCCAGCAGGCTCAGGGGATACACAGATACGCAGTATTTT
TRBV4-1,NA,TRBJ1-2,few,CASSQPDQPRGYTF,TGCGCCAGCAGCCAGCCGGACCAGCCGAGGGGCTACACCTTC
TRBV11-2,TRBD2,TRBJ2-7,NA,CASSLEGGSHEQYF,TGTGCCAGCAGCCTTGAGGGCGGGAGCCACGAGCAGTACTTC
TRBV11-3,NA,TRBJ1-2,NA,CASSLAGTPFSNYGYTF,TGTGCCAGCAGCTTAGCAGGGACCCCGTTTTCTAACTATGGCTACACCTTC
TRBV25-1,NA,TRBJ2-5,few,CASSDERGVRKTQYF,TGTGCCAGCAGTGATGAGCGAGGGGTTCGAAAGACCCAGTACTTC
TRBV24-1,TRBD2,TRBJ2-1,NA,CATSLGTSGREIF,TGTGCCACCAGCCTTGGGACTAGCGGGAGAGAAATCTTC
TRBV5-1,NA,TRBJ2-4,few,CASSPGQNLAKNIQYF,TGCGCCAGCAGCCCTGGACAGAATCTAGCCAAAAACATTCAGTACTTC
TRBV5-1,NA,TRBJ2-7,few,CASSLAPGTQGYEQYF,TGCGCCAGCAGCTTGGCCCCCGGGACACAAGGGTACGAGCAGTACTTC
TRBV2,TRBD2,TRBJ2-3,NA,CASSDPLAGSTDTQYF,TGTGCCAGCAGTGACCCCTTAGCGGGAAGCACAGATACGCAGTATTTT
TRBV20-1,NA,TRBJ1-4,NA,CSARGDKTNEKLFF,TGCAGTGCTAGAGGGGACAAGACCAATGAAAAACTGTTTTTT
TRBV2,NA,TRBJ1-5,few,CASRQDPGQPQHF,TGTGCCAGCCGACAGGACCCGGGTCAGCCCCAGCATTTT